This TCR beta chain was recovered during a study of T-cell memory formation after mild COVID-19. Study-level points and caveats: Among clones contracting day 15 to 85, CD4/CD8 was balanced, whereas later expanders leaned CD4+.

About this clonotype itself: Antigen specificity is unknown.

A single record per CDR3 protein comes from TCRdb applying MiXCR to the 5' RACE reads. The data show approximately 390,000 distinct CDR3 sequences, roughly 15% seen once. This TCR was recovered from a man younger than 35 who had mild COVID-19 (a few samples of this study predate the infection). Cell type and time point are not known. The sequenced sample consisted of PBMCs or a T cell subset sorted from them (not recorded which).

This chain's CDR3 is CASRLRPPGMSSGNTIYF. Here the CDR3 DNA reads TGTGCCAGCAGGCTTCGACCCCCCGGGATGAGCTCTGGAAACACCATATATTTT. The chain couples TRBV7-2 to TRBJ1-3; D remains ambiguous. In germline, CDR1 is SGHTA, CDR2 FQGNSA. Deletions cut 6 bases from V and 0 bases from J, with 21 bases between. CDR3 length: 18 amino acids.